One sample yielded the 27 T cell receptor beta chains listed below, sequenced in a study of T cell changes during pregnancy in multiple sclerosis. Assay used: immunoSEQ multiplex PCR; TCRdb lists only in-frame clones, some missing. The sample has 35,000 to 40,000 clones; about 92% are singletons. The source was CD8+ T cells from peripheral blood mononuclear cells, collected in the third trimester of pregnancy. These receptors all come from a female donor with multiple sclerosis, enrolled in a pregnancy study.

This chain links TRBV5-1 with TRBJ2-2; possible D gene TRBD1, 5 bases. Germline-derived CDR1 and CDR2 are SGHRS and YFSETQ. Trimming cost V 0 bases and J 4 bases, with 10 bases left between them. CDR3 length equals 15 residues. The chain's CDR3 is CASSLVGASTGELFF. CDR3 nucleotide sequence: TGCGCCAGCAGCTTGGTTGGGGCGAGCACCGGGGAGCTGTTTTTT.

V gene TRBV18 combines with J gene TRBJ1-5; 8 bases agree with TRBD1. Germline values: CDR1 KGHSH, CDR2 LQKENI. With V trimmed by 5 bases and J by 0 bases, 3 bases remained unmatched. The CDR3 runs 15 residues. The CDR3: CASSSGQDSNQPQHF. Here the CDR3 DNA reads TGTGCCAGCTCATCGGGACAGGATAGCAATCAGCCCCAGCATTTT.

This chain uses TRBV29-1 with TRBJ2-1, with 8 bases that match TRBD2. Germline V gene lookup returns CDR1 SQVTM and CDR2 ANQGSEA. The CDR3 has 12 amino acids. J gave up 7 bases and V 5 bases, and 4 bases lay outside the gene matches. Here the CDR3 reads CSVWTSRNEQFF. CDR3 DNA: TGCAGCGTTTGGACTAGCCGGAATGAGCAGTTCTTC.

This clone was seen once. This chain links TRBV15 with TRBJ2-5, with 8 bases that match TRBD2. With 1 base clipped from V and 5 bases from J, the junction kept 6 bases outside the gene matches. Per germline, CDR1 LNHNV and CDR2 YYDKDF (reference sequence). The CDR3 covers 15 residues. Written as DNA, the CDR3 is TGTGCCACCAGCAGAGTAACGGGAGGGCCCGAGACCCAGTACTTC. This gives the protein CATSRVTGGPETQYF.

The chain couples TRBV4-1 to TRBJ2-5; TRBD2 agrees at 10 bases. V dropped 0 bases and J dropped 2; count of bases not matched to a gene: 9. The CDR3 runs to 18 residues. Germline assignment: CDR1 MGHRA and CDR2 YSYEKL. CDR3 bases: TGCGCCAGCAGCCAAGAGCCCGATAGCGGGAGGCCACAAGAGACCCAGTACTTC. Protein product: CASSQEPDSGRPQETQYF.

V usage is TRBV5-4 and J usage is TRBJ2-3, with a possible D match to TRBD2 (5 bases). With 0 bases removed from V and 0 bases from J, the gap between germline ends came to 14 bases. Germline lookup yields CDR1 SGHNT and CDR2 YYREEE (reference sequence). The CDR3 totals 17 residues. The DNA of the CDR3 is TGTGCCAGCAGCTTGGAGGGCGGGTTGACTAGCACAGATACGCAGTATTTT. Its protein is CASSLEGGLTSTDTQYF.

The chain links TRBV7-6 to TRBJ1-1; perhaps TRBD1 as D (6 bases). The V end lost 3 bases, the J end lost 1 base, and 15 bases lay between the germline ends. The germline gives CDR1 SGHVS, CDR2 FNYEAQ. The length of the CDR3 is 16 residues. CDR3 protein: CASSFPRDTENTEAFF. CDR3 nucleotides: TGTGCCAGCAGCTTTCCTCGGGACACGGAGAACACTGAAGCTTTCTTT. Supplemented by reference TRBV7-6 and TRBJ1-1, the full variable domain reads GAGVSQSPRYKVTKRGQDVALRCDPISGHVSLYWYRQALGQGPEFLTYFNYEAQQDKSGLPNDRFSAERPEGSISTLTIQRTEQRDSAMYRCASSFPRDTENTEAFFGQGTRLTVV.

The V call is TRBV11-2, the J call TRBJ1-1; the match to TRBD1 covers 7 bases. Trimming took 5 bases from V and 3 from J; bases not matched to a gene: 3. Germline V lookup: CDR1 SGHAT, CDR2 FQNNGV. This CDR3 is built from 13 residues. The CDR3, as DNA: TGTGCCAGCAGCAAGGGACAGTACACTGAAGCTTTCTTT. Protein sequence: CASSKGQYTEAFF.

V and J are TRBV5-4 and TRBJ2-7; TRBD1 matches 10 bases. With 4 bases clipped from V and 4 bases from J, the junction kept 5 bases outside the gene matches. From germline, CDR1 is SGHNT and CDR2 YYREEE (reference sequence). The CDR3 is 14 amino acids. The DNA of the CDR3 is TGTGCCAGCAGCCCGCCGGGACAGGGGTACGAGCAGTACTTC. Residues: CASSPPGQGYEQYF.

The CDR3, as DNA: TGTGCCAGCAGTCCCTCCGGGACAGGGGGCTTCTACGAGCAGTACTTC. Translation: CASSPSGTGGFYEQYF. The chain is built from TRBV6-4 and TRBJ2-7; the match to TRBD1 covers 12 bases. The CDR3 totals 16 residues. The germline gives CDR1 MRHNA, CDR2 SNTAGT. J gave up 3 bases and V 5 bases, and 8 bases lay outside the gene matches.

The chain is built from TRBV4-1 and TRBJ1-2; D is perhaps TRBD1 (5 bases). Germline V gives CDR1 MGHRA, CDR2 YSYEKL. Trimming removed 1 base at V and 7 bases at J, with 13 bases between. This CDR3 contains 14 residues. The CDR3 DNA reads TGCGCCAGCAGCCAAGGTGGGGCCGGTGGTGGCTACACCTTC. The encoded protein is CASSQGGAGGGYTF.

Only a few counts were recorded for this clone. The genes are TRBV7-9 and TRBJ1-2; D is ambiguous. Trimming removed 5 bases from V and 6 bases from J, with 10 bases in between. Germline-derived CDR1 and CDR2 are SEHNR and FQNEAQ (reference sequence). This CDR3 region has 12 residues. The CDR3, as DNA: TGTGCCAGCAGCGCCGACACGGATGGCTACACCTTC. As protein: CASSADTDGYTF.

CDR3 amino acids: CASSRTRLAVYNEQFF. The CDR3 bases are TGTGCCAGCAGCCGGACCCGACTAGCGGTCTACAATGAGCAGTTCTTC. The chain is built from TRBV7-9 and TRBJ2-1; the match to TRBD2 covers 9 bases. Germline CDR1 is SEHNR and CDR2 is FQNEAQ (reference sequence). There are 16 residues in the CDR3. V lost 5 bases and J lost 3; bases outside the gene matches: 8.

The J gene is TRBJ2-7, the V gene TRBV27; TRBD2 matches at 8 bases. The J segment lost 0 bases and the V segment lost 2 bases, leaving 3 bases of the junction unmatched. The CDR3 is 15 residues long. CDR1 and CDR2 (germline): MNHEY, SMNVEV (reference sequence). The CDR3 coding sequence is TGTGCCAGCAGTTTAATCGCGGGAGGCTCCTACGAGCAGTACTTC. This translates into CASSLIAGGSYEQYF.

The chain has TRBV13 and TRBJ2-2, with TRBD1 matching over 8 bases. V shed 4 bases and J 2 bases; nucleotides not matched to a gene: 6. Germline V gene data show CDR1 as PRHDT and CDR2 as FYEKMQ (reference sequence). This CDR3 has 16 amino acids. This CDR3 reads CASSYGQGRNTGELFF. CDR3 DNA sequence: TGTGCCAGCAGCTACGGACAGGGAAGAAACACCGGGGAGCTGTTTTTT.

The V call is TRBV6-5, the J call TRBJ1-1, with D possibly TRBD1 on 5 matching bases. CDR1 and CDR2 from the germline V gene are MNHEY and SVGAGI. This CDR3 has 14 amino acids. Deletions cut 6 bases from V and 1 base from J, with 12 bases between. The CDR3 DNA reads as TGTGCCAGCAGCCAGGGATGGGAGAACACTGAAGCTTTCTTT. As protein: CASSQGWENTEAFF.

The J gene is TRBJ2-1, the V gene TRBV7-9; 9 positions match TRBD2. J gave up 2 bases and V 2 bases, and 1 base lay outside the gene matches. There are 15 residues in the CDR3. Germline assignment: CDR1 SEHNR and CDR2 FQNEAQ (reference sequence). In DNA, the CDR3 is TGTGCCAGCAGCTTACTAGCGGGACCCTACAATGAGCAGTTCTTC. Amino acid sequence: CASSLLAGPYNEQFF.

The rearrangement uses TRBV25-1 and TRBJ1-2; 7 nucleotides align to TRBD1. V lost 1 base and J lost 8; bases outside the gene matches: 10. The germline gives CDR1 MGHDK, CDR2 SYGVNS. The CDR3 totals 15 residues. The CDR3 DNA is TGTGCCAGCAGTGAATTTAAAGGGGGCCCGGACGGCTACACCTTC. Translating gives CASSEFKGGPDGYTF.

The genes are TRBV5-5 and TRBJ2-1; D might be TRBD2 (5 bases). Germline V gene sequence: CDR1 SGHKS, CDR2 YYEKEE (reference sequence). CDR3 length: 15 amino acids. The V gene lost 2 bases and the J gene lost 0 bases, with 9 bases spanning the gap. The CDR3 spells CASSFGRDSYNEQFF. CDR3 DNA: TGTGCCAGCAGCTTTGGACGGGACTCCTACAATGAGCAGTTCTTC.

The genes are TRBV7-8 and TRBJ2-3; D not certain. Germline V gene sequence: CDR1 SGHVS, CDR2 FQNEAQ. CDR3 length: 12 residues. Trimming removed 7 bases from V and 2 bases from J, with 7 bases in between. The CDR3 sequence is CASTFYTDTQYF. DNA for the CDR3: TGTGCCAGCACCTTTTACACAGATACGCAGTATTTT. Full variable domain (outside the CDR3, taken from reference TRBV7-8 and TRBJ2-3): GAGVSQSPRYKVAKRGQDVALRCDPISGHVSLFWYQQALGQGPEFLTYFQNEAQLDKSGLPSDRFFAERPEGSVSTLKIQRTQQEDSAVYLCASTFYTDTQYFGPGTRLTVL.

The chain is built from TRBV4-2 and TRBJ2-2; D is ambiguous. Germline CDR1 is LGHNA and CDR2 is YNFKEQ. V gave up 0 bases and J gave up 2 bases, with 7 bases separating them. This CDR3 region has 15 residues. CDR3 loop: CASSQEMSNTGELFF. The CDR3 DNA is TGTGCCAGCAGCCAAGAAATGAGTAACACCGGGGAGCTGTTTTTT.

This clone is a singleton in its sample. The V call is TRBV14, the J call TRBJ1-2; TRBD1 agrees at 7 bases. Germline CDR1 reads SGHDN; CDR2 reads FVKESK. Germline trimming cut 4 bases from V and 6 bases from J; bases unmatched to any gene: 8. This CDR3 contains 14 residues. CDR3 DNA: TGTGCCAGCAGCCCCCTAGGGGGCTATGATGGCTACACCTTC. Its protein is CASSPLGGYDGYTF.

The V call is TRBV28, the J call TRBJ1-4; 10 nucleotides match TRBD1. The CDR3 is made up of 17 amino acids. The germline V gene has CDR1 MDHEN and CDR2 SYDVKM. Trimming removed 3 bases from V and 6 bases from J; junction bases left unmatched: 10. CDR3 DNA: TGTGCCAGCAGTTTTGAGGGACAGGGGACCCTGGATGAAAAACTGTTTTTT. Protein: CASSFEGQGTLDEKLFF.

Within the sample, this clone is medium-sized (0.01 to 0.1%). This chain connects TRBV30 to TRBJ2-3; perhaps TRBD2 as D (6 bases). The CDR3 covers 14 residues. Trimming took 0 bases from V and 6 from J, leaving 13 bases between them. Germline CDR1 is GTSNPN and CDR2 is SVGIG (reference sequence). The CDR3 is CAWSVRLEGDTQYF. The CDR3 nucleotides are TGTGCCTGGAGTGTACGTCTGGAGGGGGATACGCAGTATTTT.

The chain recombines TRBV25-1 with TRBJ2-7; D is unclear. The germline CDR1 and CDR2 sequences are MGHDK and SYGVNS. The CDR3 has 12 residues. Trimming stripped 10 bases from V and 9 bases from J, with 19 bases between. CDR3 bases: TGTGCCACCCTGCAGGAACTCCGACCGCAGTACTTC. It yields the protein CATLQELRPQYF.

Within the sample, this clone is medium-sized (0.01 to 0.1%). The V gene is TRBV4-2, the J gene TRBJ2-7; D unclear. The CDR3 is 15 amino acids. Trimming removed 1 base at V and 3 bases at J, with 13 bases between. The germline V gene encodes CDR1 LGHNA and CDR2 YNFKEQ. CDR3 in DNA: TGTGCCAGCAGCCAAGTAGTCGACTCCAACTACGAGCAGTACTTC. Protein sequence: CASSQVVDSNYEQYF.

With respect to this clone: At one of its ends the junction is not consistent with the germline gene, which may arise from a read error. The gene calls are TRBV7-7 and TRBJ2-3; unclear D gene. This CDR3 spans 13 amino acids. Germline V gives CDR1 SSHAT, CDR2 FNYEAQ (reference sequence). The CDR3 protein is CASSLAVTDTQYF. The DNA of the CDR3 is TGTGCTAGCAGCTTGGCCGTCACAGATACGCAGTATTTT. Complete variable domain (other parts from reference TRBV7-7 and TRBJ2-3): GAGVSQSPRYKVTKRGQDVTLRCDPISSHATLYWYQQALGQGPEFLTYFNYEAQPDKSGLPSDRFSAERPEGSISTLTIQRTEQRDSAMYRCASSLAVTDTQYFGPGTRLTVL.